The subject of this entry is one T cell receptor beta chain. It lacks a known antigen. Base qualities are not recorded, but no much larger clone differs from it by a single base. V is pared back by 5 bases and J by 7 bases, with 11 bases lying between the germline termini. The germline V gene (reference sequence) supplies CDR1 DFQATT and CDR2 SNEGSKA. The CDR3 covers 11 residues, taking in both the cysteine and the phenylalanine. Only CDR3 DNA is held: 33 bases, read in frame from base 1. The data belong to a study of T cell responses to AZD1222 COVID-19 vaccine (dated by TCRdb to the early 2020s). With regard to the full study: A total of 233 trial participants underwent TCR sequencing, of whom around 200 received two doses of AZD1222 and about 26 received two doses of the MenACWY control vaccine. Trial participants were enrolled by age into 18-55, 56-69 and 70-plus year subgroups, with roughly 160, 29 and 62 TCR-sequenced participants respectively. On the study overall, not on this receptor specifically: Conclusions about previously exposed vaccinees were limited because only a handful of AZD1222 recipients were SARS-CoV-2 seropositive at baseline. In the small 56-69-year group, the increase in depth fell short of significance, most likely because of low power. CD4 TCRs associated with the vaccine covered the entire spike protein, and the dominant responses were in regions 160-218 and 743-854. No day 14 peak-response samples were available, so repertoires were characterized only after the peak T cell response. Participants were mostly white British, with more females than males. The authors suggested clonal diversity may have been underestimated. After two AZD1222 doses, spike-specific TCR breadth and depth were significantly higher than at day 0 and than in MenACWY recipients. Reportedly, close to half of the unique spike-specific TCRs recognized epitopes lying outside the regions that are mutated in the B.1.351 and B.1.1.7 variants.

This specimen's time point label, interpreted: baseline before first vaccination. In light of the paper, this sample's treatment or condition label describes: meningococcal conjugate vaccine given as trial control. Samples from vaccinated people were obtained from the UK trials COV001 and COV002, which included a single-blind randomized controlled phase 2/3 trial of AZD1222 (ChAdOx1 nCoV-19) in healthy adults. For TCRbeta chain sequencing, PBMC samples from trial participants were taken at day 0 and at day 28 after the second dose. The CDR3 regions of human TCRbeta chains were analyzed by immunosequencing. Processing in the source paper ran as follows. TCRs in the repertoires were compared against a reference library of SARS-CoV-2-specific TCRs that had been generated with the MIRA antigen-specificity platform. Breadth meant the fraction of unique TCRs that were SARS-CoV-2-associated, whereas depth meant the fraction of total T cells that were SARS-CoV-2-associated. Each spike-specific TCR was assigned to its reactive spike region and to a CD4 or CD8 class using the MIRA data. Log10-transformed breadth and depth values were compared by one-way ANOVA with Sidak's multiple comparisons tests. Sourced from immuneACCESS, this table was stored by TCRdb with only in-frame sequences that have V and J called. A share of the clones is absent; for the studies checked, an unresolved V gene accounts for under half, and the remainder has no known explanation. That table is the source of V, J and clone size, and D and trimming were worked out from the DNA. Here the sample has over 150,000 clones; 90% to 95% occur a single time. The biggest ten clones account for around 4.4% of the sample.

The sequencing used peripheral blood, collected on day 0 of MenACWY control vaccination. The TCR comes from an adult in good health. The V and J genes are TRBV20-1 and TRBJ1-2; 6 matching bases give a weak D call of TRBD1. CDR3 reads: CSAPGGGGYTF. The nucleotide sequence is given as TGCAGTGCTCCTGGGGGCGGTGGCTACACCTTC.